This TCR beta chain was profiled in a study of blood T cell repertoires in COVID-19. CDR3 length: 14 residues. Trimming at V came to 0 bases and at J to 7 bases, leaving 3 bases not matched to a gene. Germline assignment: CDR1 WNHNN and CDR2 SYGVQD (reference sequence). Measured with immunoSEQ multiplex PCR; TCRdb has only the in-frame clones, and not every one. The table shows about 150,000 clones, with approximately 86% occurring only once. Sequencing was performed on peripheral blood. The TCR originated in a woman aged 70 to 79 with acute or convalescent COVID-19. The chain uses TRBV10-1 and TRBJ2-1; 7 positions agree with TRBD2. The CDR3 region has the DNA TGCGCCAGCAGTGAGTCGGGAGGGAGGAATGAGCAGTTCTTC. This codes for CASSESGGRNEQFF.